One sample yielded the 25 T cell receptor beta chains listed below, sequenced in a study of T cell responses to AZD1222 COVID-19 vaccine. Profiled with immunoSEQ multiplex PCR; TCRdb holds only in-frame clones, not every one. The sample records 90,000 to 130,000 clones, approximately 92% being singletons. The sequencing used peripheral blood, collected 28 days after the second AZD1222 dose. These TCRs come from an adult who received the AZD1222 COVID-19 vaccine.

J is TRBJ1-2 and V is TRBV6-2 or TRBV6-3; unclear D gene. V gave up 3 bases and J gave up 5 bases, with 7 bases separating them. The CDR3 is 12 residues long. The V gene's germline CDR1 is MNHEY and CDR2 SVGEGT. The CDR3 is CASSYFKYGYTF. In nucleotides, the CDR3 is TGTGCCAGCAGTTATTTCAAATATGGCTACACCTTC.

The chain has TRBV29-1 and TRBJ2-2, with TRBD1 matching over 9 bases. Trimming took 2 bases from V and 4 from J; bases not matched to a gene: 2. The CDR3 length is 14 residues. In germline, CDR1 is SQVTM, CDR2 ANQGSEA. The CDR3 is CSVESDRGTGELFF. The CDR3 bases are TGCAGCGTTGAATCGGACAGGGGCACCGGGGAGCTGTTTTTT.

The genes are TRBV12-3 or TRBV12-4 and TRBJ1-4; 11 bases fit TRBD1. With 9 bases clipped from V and 4 bases from J, the junction kept 1 base outside the gene matches. The CDR3 loop spans 13 amino acids. This CDR3 is CASGTGGNEKLFF. As DNA, the CDR3 is TGTGCCAGTGGGACAGGGGGTAATGAAAAACTGTTTTTT.

This chain connects TRBV9 to TRBJ1-1; 9 nucleotides align to TRBD1. The CDR3 runs to 15 residues. Unmatched junction bases numbered 8, after V lost 3 bases and J lost 5 bases. From germline, CDR1 is SGDLS and CDR2 YYNGEE. The CDR3 sequence: CASSADGTGRTEAFF. In DNA, the CDR3 is TGTGCCAGCAGCGCCGACGGGACAGGGCGGACTGAAGCTTTCTTT.

V usage is TRBV30 and J usage is TRBJ1-1; the D is unclear. The CDR3 is 14 residues long. The germline V gene has CDR1 GTSNPN and CDR2 SVGIG (reference sequence). Trimming removed 3 bases at V and 11 bases at J, with 22 bases between. This CDR3 is CAWSPSWVAGRAFF. As DNA, the CDR3 is TGTGCCTGGAGCCCTAGTTGGGTCGCCGGCCGGGCTTTCTTT.

The chain combines TRBV11-3 with TRBJ2-3; D call uncertain. The ends were cut back, 1 base at V and 4 bases at J, with 6 bases in the middle. In germline, CDR1 is SGHNT, CDR2 YENEEA. CDR3 size: 13 residues. The CDR3 DNA sequence: TGTGCCAGCAGCTTAGGGGTAGCAGATACGCAGTATTTT. It encodes CASSLGVADTQYF.

CDR3 nucleotides: TGTGCCAGCAGTTACTCCGGGGGGCTGACAGATACGCAGTATTTT. Its protein is CASSYSGGLTDTQYF. V is TRBV6-5 and J is TRBJ2-3, with D possibly matching TRBD2 (7 bases). The CDR3 is made up of 15 amino acids. In germline, CDR1 is MNHEY, CDR2 SVGAGI. The V end lost 0 bases, the J end lost 3 bases, and 10 bases lay between the germline ends.

The chain uses TRBV11-2 and TRBJ2-5; 7 bases fit TRBD1. The CDR3 runs to 14 residues. V shed 5 bases and J 0 bases; nucleotides not matched to a gene: 3. The germline V gene has CDR1 SGHAT and CDR2 FQNNGV. The chain's CDR3 is CASSPGTDQETQYF. The CDR3 region has the DNA TGTGCCAGCAGCCCCGGGACAGACCAAGAGACCCAGTACTTC. Drawing the rest from reference TRBV11-2 and TRBJ2-5, the complete variable domain is EAGVAQSPRYKIIEKRQSVAFWCNPISGHATLYWYQQILGQGPKLLIQFQNNGVVDDSQLPKDRFSAERLKGVDSTLKIQPAKLEDSAVYLCASSPGTDQETQYFGPGTRLLVL.

V and J are TRBV29-1 and TRBJ2-2; 11 bases align to TRBD2. This CDR3 is built from 14 residues. Germline values: CDR1 SQVTM, CDR2 ANQGSEA. The V segment lost 5 bases and the J segment 5 bases; nucleotides outside the gene matches: 4. CDR3 bases: TGCAGCGTTCGACTAGCGGGGCGAACCGGGGAGCTGTTTTTT. Translation gives CSVRLAGRTGELFF.

V usage is TRBV30 and J usage is TRBJ1-1, with a tentative D call TRBD1 (6 bases). Germline CDR1 GTSNPN, CDR2 SVGIG (reference sequence). This CDR3 is 14 amino acids long. V shed 1 base and J shed 0 bases, with 9 bases lying between them. CDR3: CAWSGRGMNTEAFF. The CDR3 DNA reads as TGTGCCTGGAGTGGAAGGGGGATGAACACTGAAGCTTTCTTT. The whole variable domain, filled in from reference TRBV30 and TRBJ1-1, reads SQTIHQWPATLVQPVGSPLSLECTVEGTSNPNLYWYRQAAGRGLQLLFYSVGIGQISSEVPQNLSASRPQDRQFILSSKKLLLSDSGFYLCAWSGRGMNTEAFFGQGTRLTVV.

A word on this clone: The junction departs from the called germline gene at one end, perhaps through a read error. The CDR3 DNA follows: TGTGCCAGCAACTTAGCACCGACAGTTCCTAACTATGGCTACACCTTC. Amino acids: CASNLAPTVPNYGYTF. This sequence joins TRBV11-3 and TRBJ1-2; TRBD1 is a possible D gene (5 bases). Looked up from germline, CDR1 is SGHNT and CDR2 is YENEEA. The CDR3 is made up of 16 amino acids.

This chain joins TRBV2 and TRBJ1-6; 10 bases match TRBD1. There are 14 residues in the CDR3. Looked up from germline, CDR1 is SNHLY and CDR2 is FYNNEI. J gave up 9 bases and V 3 bases, and 2 bases lay outside the gene matches. CDR3 loop: CASSEDRGTSPLHF. CDR3 coding DNA: TGTGCCAGCAGTGAGGACAGGGGGACTTCACCCCTCCACTTT.

The genes are TRBV29-1 and TRBJ1-2; maybe TRBD1 (5 bases). The V gene lost 6 bases and the J gene lost 7 bases, with 12 bases spanning the gap. CDR1 is SQVTM and CDR2 is ANQGSEA in the germline V gene. CDR3 length equals 11 residues. DNA for the CDR3: TGCAGCGTGCTGGGACTAGGTGGCTACACCTTC. Its protein is CSVLGLGGYTF.

The chain is built from TRBV6-2 or TRBV6-3 and TRBJ1-5; D not certain. This CDR3 is built from 14 residues. The germline V gene encodes CDR1 MNHEY and CDR2 SVGEGT. The germline V and J ends were trimmed by 2 bases and 3 bases, with 8 bases remaining between them. CDR3 coding DNA: TGTGCCAGCAGTTACACCAGTATCAATCAGCCCCAGCATTTT. The encoded protein is CASSYTSINQPQHF.

This clone was seen a single time. The chain joins TRBV5-4 to TRBJ2-1; 10 bases align to TRBD2. The V gene end was trimmed by 3 bases and the J gene end by 5 bases; junction bases not matched to a gene: 2. The CDR3 loop spans 14 amino acids. Germline V lookup: CDR1 SGHNT, CDR2 YYREEE (reference sequence). The CDR3 sequence is CASSSSGGHNEQFF. For the CDR3, the DNA is TGTGCCAGCAGCTCTAGCGGGGGCCACAATGAGCAGTTCTTC.

As concerns this clone: The sample has other DNA sequences that encode this CDR3 too. The V call is TRBV24-1, the J call TRBJ1-1; D possibly corresponds to TRBD1 (6 bases). Trimming removed 5 bases from V and 1 base from J, with 10 bases in between. Per germline, CDR1 KGHDR and CDR2 SFDVKD. The CDR3 sequence is 14 residues long. The CDR3, as DNA: TGTGCCACCAGTGCCAGGGGAAGGAACACTGAAGCTTTCTTT. Residues: CATSARGRNTEAFF.

The chain joins TRBV6-5 to TRBJ1-2; 8 nucleotides agree with TRBD1. The CDR3 length is 15 residues. CDR1 and CDR2 (germline): MNHEY, SVGAGI. The trim removed 0 bases at V and 4 bases at J, leaving 4 bases unmatched. This CDR3 is CASSYSRQGIYGYTF. The CDR3 nucleotides read TGTGCCAGCAGTTACTCGAGACAGGGGATCTATGGCTACACCTTC.

The genes are TRBV6-4 and TRBJ2-1; 11 bases are a match to TRBD1. The germline V gene encodes CDR1 MRHNA and CDR2 SNTAGT. CDR3 length: 15 amino acids. J was trimmed by 4 bases and V by 5 bases; bases with no gene match: 4. In nucleotides, the CDR3 is TGTGCCAGCAGTCCGGGACAGGGGGAATACAATGAGCAGTTCTTC. Translation: CASSPGQGEYNEQFF.

The rearrangement joins TRBV14 to TRBJ2-1; no firm D call. The germline gives CDR1 SGHDN, CDR2 FVKESK. The CDR3 sequence is 13 residues long. With 3 bases removed from V and 9 bases from J, the gap between germline ends came to 12 bases. The CDR3 DNA sequence: TGTGCCAGCAGCCAGCTTTTGGGGTTTGAGCAGTTCTTC. Its translation is CASSQLLGFEQFF. Combining the CDR3 with reference TRBV14 and TRBJ2-1 gives the whole variable domain EAGVTQFPSHSVIEKGQTVTLRCDPISGHDNLYWYRRVMGKEIKFLLHFVKESKQDESGMPNNRFLAERTGGTYSTLKVQPAELEDSGVYFCASSQLLGFEQFFGPGTRLTVL.

This clone appeared once. V and J are TRBV3-1 (or the pseudogene TRBV3-2) and TRBJ1-1; no definite D call. This CDR3 contains 12 residues. From germline, CDR1 is LGHDT and CDR2 YNNKEL (reference sequence). With 2 bases removed from V and 11 bases from J, the gap between germline ends came to 12 bases. The CDR3 DNA sequence: TGTGCCAGCAGCCAACGATCCCTTCCGGCTTTCTTT. Translated: CASSQRSLPAFF.

The gene calls are TRBV29-1 and TRBJ2-2; D possibly corresponds to TRBD2 (5 bases). V lost 3 bases, J lost 6 bases, and 11 bases lay in between. In germline, CDR1 is SQVTM, CDR2 ANQGSEA. The CDR3 is made up of 13 amino acids. The CDR3 DNA is TGCAGCGTTGAGGGGTTCGGGGCCGGGGAGCTGTTTTTT. Translated: CSVEGFGAGELFF.

This clone has just a few counts. The V gene is TRBV7-2, the J gene TRBJ1-4; TRBD1 matches at 8 bases. CDR3 length: 15 amino acids. Unmatched junction bases numbered 7, after V lost 0 bases and J lost 10 bases. From germline, CDR1 is SGHTA and CDR2 FQGNSA. The DNA of the CDR3 is TGTGCCAGCAGCTTAGCCCAGGGGGCCTATGGAAAACTGTTTTTT. It translates to CASSLAQGAYGKLFF. The full variable domain, with the rest looked up from reference TRBV7-2 and TRBJ1-4, is GAGVSQSPSNKVTEKGKDVELRCDPISGHTALYWYRQSLGQGLEFLIYFQGNSAPDKSGLPSDRFSAERTGGSVSTLTIQRTQQEDSAVYLCASSLAQGAYGKLFFGSGTQLSVL.

This chain uses TRBV10-2 with TRBJ2-7, with TRBD1 matching 7 bases. Trimming cost V 4 bases and J 2 bases; bases outside gene matches: 5. This CDR3 is 14 amino acids long. CDR1 and CDR2 from the germline V gene are WSHSY and SAAADI. CDR3 loop: CASSAGQEPYEQYF. The CDR3 DNA reads TGCGCCAGCAGTGCCGGACAGGAACCCTACGAGCAGTACTTC.

This chain links TRBV25-1 with TRBJ1-4; the D gene is possibly TRBD1 (6 bases). The V gene's germline CDR1 is MGHDK and CDR2 SYGVNS. The CDR3 is made up of 13 amino acids. The germline V and J ends were trimmed by 6 bases and 5 bases, with 10 bases remaining between them. CDR3 DNA sequence: TGTGCCAGCAGGGACAGCTTCAATGAAAAACTGTTTTTT. Translation gives CASRDSFNEKLFF.

The chain has TRBV5-4 and TRBJ2-5, with a weak D call TRBD2 (7 bases). This CDR3 is built from 14 residues. Germline V gives CDR1 SGHNT, CDR2 YYREEE (reference sequence). The V end lost 0 bases, the J end lost 5 bases, and 11 bases lay between the germline ends. The CDR3 sequence is CASSLDAGAETQYF. DNA for the CDR3: TGTGCCAGCAGCTTGGACGCGGGGGCGGAGACCCAGTACTTC.